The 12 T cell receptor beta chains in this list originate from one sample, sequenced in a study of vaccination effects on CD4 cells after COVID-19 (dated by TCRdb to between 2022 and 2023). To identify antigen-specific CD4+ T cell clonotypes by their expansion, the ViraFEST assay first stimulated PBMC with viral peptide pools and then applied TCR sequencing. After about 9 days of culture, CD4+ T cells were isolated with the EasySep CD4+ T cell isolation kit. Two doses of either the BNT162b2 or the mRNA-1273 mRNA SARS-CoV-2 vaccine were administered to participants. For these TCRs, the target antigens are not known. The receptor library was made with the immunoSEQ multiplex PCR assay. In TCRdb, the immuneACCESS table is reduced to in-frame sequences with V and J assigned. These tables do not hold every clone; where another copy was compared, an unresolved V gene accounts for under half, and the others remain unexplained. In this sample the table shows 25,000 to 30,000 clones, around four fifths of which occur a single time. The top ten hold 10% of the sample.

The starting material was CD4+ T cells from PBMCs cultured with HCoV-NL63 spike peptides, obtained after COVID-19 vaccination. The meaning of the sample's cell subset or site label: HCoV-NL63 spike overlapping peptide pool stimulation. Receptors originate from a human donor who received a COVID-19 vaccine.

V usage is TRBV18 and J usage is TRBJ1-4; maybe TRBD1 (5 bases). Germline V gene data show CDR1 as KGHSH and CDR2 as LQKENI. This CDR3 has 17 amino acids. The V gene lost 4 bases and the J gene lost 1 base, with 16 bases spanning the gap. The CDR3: CASSRGAGSGTNEKLFF. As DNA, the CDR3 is TGTGCCAGCTCACGAGGCGCAGGGAGTGGAACTAATGAAAAACTGTTTTTT.

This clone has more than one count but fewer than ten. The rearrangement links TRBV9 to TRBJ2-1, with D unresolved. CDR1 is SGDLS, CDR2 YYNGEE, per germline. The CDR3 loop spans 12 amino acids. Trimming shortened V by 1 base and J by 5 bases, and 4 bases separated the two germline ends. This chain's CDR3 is CASSVSNNEQFF. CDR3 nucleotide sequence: TGTGCCAGCAGCGTATCTAACAATGAGCAGTTCTTC.

CDR3 region: CASSIVGGWETQYF. CDR3 coding DNA: TGTGCCAGTAGTATCGTCGGGGGTTGGGAGACCCAGTACTTC. This sequence joins TRBV19 and TRBJ2-5; tentatively, D is TRBD2 (6 bases). Deletions cut 3 bases from V and 5 bases from J, with 13 bases between. Germline loops: CDR1 LNHDA, CDR2 SQIVND (reference sequence). This CDR3 has 14 residues.

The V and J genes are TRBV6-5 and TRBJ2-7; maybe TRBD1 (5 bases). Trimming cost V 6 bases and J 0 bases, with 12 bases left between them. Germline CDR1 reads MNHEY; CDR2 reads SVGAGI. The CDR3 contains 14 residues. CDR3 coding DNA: TGTGCCAGCAGGCGACAGTGGAGCTCCTACGAGCAGTACTTC. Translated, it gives CASRRQWSSYEQYF.

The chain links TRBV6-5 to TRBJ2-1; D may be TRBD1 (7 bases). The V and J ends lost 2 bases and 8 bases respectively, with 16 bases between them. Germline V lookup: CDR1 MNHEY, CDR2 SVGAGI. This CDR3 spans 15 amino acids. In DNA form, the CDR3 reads TGTGCCAGCAGTTACGCAGTTGACAGGGACTATGAGCAGTTCTTC. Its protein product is CASSYAVDRDYEQFF.

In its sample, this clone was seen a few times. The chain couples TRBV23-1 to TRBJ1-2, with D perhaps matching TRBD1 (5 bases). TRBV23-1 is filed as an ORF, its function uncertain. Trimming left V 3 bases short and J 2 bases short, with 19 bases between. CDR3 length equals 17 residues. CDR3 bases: TGCGCCAGCAGTCAGCCAGGACACATGGATTCCAACTATGGCTACACCTTC. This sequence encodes CASSQPGHMDSNYGYTF.

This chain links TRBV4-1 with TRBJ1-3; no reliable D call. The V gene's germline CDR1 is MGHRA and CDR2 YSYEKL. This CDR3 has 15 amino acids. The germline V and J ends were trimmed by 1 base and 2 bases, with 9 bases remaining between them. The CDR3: CASSQVGVAGNTIYF. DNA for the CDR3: TGCGCCAGCAGCCAAGTCGGGGTGGCTGGAAACACCATATATTTT.

CDR3 sequence (DNA): TGCGCCAGCAGCCGGGGCACCGGGGAGCTGTTTTTT. It translates to CASSRGTGELFF. The genes are TRBV5-1 and TRBJ2-2, with D tentatively TRBD2 (5 bases). Trimming left V 4 bases short and J 4 bases short, with 5 bases between. The CDR3 has 12 amino acids. CDR1 and CDR2 from the germline V gene are SGHRS and YFSETQ.

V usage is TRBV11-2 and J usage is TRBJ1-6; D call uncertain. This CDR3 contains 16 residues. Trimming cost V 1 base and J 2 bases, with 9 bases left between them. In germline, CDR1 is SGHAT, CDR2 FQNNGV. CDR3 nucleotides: TGTGCCAGCAGCTTAGTCACGTTCGCCTATAATTCACCCCTCCACTTT. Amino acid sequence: CASSLVTFAYNSPLHF.

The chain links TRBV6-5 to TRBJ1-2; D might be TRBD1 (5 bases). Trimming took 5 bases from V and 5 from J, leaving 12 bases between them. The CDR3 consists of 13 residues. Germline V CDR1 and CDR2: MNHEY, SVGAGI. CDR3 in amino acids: CASSTRDGYGYTF. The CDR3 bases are TGTGCCAGCAGTACCCGGGACGGATATGGCTACACCTTC.

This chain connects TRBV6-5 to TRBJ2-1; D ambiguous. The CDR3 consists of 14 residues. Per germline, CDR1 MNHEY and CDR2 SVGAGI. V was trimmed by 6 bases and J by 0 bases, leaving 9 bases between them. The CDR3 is CASSFGGSYNEQFF. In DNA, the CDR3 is TGTGCCAGCAGCTTTGGTGGCTCCTACAATGAGCAGTTCTTC.

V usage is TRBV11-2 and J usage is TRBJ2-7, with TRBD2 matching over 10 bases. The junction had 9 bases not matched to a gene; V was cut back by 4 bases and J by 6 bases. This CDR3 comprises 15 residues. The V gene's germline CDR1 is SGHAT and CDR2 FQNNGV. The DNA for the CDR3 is TGTGCCAGCAGCTCATTAGCGGGAGGTAGGGGCGAGCAGTACTTC. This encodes CASSSLAGGRGEQYF.